The rows below give T cell receptor beta chains drawn from one sample of a study of CD8+CD57+ T cells in acquired aplastic anemia. TCRdb re-derived calls from the reads in MiXCR, one entry per CDR3 protein. The repertoire consists of 130,000 or so distinct CDR3 sequences, with 41% occurring once and the leading ten covering 8% to 9.5%. Sequencing input: sorted CD4+, CD8+, or CD8+CD57+ T cells (not recorded which) from PBMCs. Source of these receptors: a human donor in good health, serving as a control. Both conserved end residues are part of each CDR3. The D gene is left open where the match is weak. Expanded clones are given a class, and other clones once, few, many or no size at all.

TRBV10-1	NA	NA	TRBJ2-1	CASSESAGWGNEQFF	TGCGCCAGCAGTGAGTCTGCGGGGTGGGGGAATGAGCAGTTCTTC
TRBV7-8	NA	few	TRBJ1-1	CASSLGGTHIGTEAFF	TGTGCCAGCAGCTTAGGTGGGACACATATTGGCACTGAAGCTTTCTTT
TRBV19	NA	many	TRBJ2-3	CASSSETDTQYF	TGTGCCAGTAGCTCGGAGACAGATACGCAGTATTTT
TRBV5-1	NA	many	TRBJ1-1	CASSLGQRGDTEAFF	TGCGCCAGCAGCTTGGGGCAGCGGGGAGATACTGAAGCTTTCTTT
TRBV6-5	NA	NA	TRBJ2-7	CASSFSITSGEQYF	TGTGCCAGCAGTTTTTCGATCACCTCGGGCGAGCAGTACTTC
TRBV19	NA	many	TRBJ2-5	CASSIARGGLETQYF	TGTGCCAGTAGTATAGCCAGGGGAGGTCTAGAGACCCAGTACTTC
TRBV27	NA	NA	TRBJ1-2	CASSLSGQRHYFYGYTF	TGTGCCAGCAGTTTATCAGGACAGAGACACTACTTCTATGGCTACACCTTC
TRBV27	TRBD1	NA	TRBJ1-4	CASSRQGEGEKLFF	TGTGCCAGCAGTAGACAGGGCGAAGGGGAAAAACTGTTTTTT
TRBV11-2	NA	many	TRBJ1-1	CASSPPGGLNTEAFF	TGTGCCAGCAGCCCCCCGGGGGGGCTGAACACTGAAGCTTTCTTT
TRBV6-1	TRBD2	few	TRBJ2-2	CASSVSGATNTGELFF	TGTGCCAGCAGTGTTAGCGGGGCAACGAACACCGGGGAGCTGTTTTTT
TRBV9	NA	NA	TRBJ1-6	CASSLQGGYYNSPLHF	TGTGCCAGCAGCCTACAAGGGGGGTACTATAATTCACCCCTCCACTTT
TRBV7-9	NA	many	TRBJ2-5	CASSTSSSQETQYF	TGTGCCAGCAGCACCAGTAGTTCCCAAGAGACCCAGTACTTC
TRBV20-1	TRBD1	many	TRBJ2-7	CSAQRDRGYEQYF	TGCAGTGCTCAAAGGGACAGGGGTTACGAGCAGTACTTC
TRBV5-1	NA	many	TRBJ1-1	CASSLGQAIRNTEAFF	TGCGCCAGCAGCTTGGGACAGGCGATAAGGAACACTGAAGCTTTCTTT
TRBV15	NA	NA	TRBJ2-7	CATSREGTLIYEQYF	TGTGCCACCAGCAGGGAGGGGACGCTTATTTACGAGCAGTACTTC
TRBV24-1	NA	NA	TRBJ2-1	CATSDLGVADDNEQFF	TGTGCCACCAGTGATTTAGGGGTAGCGGACGACAATGAGCAGTTCTTC
TRBV10-3	TRBD1	NA	TRBJ2-7	CASSATDRDNEQYF	TGTGCCAGCAGTGCTACGGACAGGGACAACGAGCAGTACTTC
TRBV15	NA	NA	TRBJ1-1	CATSRDAGAEAFF	TGTGCCACCAGCAGAGATGCTGGCGCTGAAGCTTTCTTT
TRBV19	TRBD1	many	TRBJ1-5	CASRDRGHQPQHF	TGTGCCAGTCGGGACAGGGGACATCAGCCCCAGCATTTT
TRBV20-1	TRBD2	NA	TRBJ2-1	CSARVGTSVNEQFF	TGCAGTGCTAGAGTAGGGACTAGCGTCAATGAGCAGTTCTTC
TRBV20-1	TRBD1	NA	TRBJ1-1	CSVRGTEPSEAFF	TGCAGTGTTCGCGGGACAGAGCCGAGTGAAGCTTTCTTT
TRBV7-6	NA	many	TRBJ2-7	CASSLVGAEQYF	TGTGCCAGCAGCTTAGTGGGGGCCGAGCAGTACTTC
TRBV5-1	NA	many	TRBJ2-3	CASSLGTVATDTQYF	TGCGCCAGCAGCTTGGGGACAGTAGCGACAGATACGCAGTATTTT
TRBV24-1	NA	many	TRBJ2-2	CATRTAANTGELFF	TGTGCCACTCGGACAGCCGCGAACACCGGGGAGCTGTTTTTT
TRBV9	NA	many	TRBJ2-3	CASSSGPNTDTQYF	TGTGCCAGCAGCTCGGGCCCTAACACAGATACGCAGTATTTT
TRBV7-8	NA	NA	TRBJ2-4	CASSLAGQGAHIQYF	TGTGCCAGCAGCTTAGCGGGTCAGGGAGCACACATTCAGTACTTC
TRBV2	NA	few	TRBJ2-7	CASSGATAGLEQYF	TGTGCCAGCAGTGGCGCCACGGCAGGGCTCGAGCAGTACTTC
TRBV29-1	NA	NA	TRBJ1-1	CSVAAGAARYTEAFF	TGCAGCGTGGCAGCGGGGGCCGCAAGATACACTGAGGCTTTCTTT
TRBV10-2	TRBD1	NA	TRBJ1-6	CASSETSGQGAGSPLHF	TGCGCCAGCAGTGAGACCTCGGGGCAGGGGGCGGGATCACCCCTCCACTTT
TRBV19	TRBD1	many	TRBJ1-1	CASSIRDRGSEAFF	TGTGCCAGTAGTATCCGGGACAGGGGTAGTGAAGCTTTCTTT
TRBV13	TRBD2	many	TRBJ2-3	CASRPGTSGRRIIADTQYF	TGTGCCAGCAGACCCGGGACTAGCGGCAGGCGGATAATCGCAGATACGCAGTATTTT
TRBV25-1	NA	NA	TRBJ2-1	CASSPDRSSYNEQFF	TGTGCCAGCAGCCCAGACAGATCCTCCTACAATGAGCAGTTCTTC
TRBV2	NA	many	TRBJ2-4	CASSKSQGNIQYF	TGTGCCAGCAGTAAGTCCCAAGGGAACATTCAGTACTTC
TRBV3-1	NA	few	TRBJ2-7	CASSQVNSRTYEQYF	TGTGCCAGCAGCCAAGTCAACTCCCGCACCTACGAGCAGTACTTC
TRBV28	NA	NA	TRBJ1-2	CASNPASTYGYTF	TGTGCCAGCAACCCAGCATCCACCTATGGCTACACCTTC
TRBV30	NA	many	TRBJ1-4	CACSGAPDEKLFF	TGTGCCTGTTCAGGGGCACCTGATGAAAAACTGTTTTTT
TRBV2	NA	NA	TRBJ1-1	CASMLGGSTEAFF	TGTGCCAGCATGCTGGGGGGGAGCACTGAAGCTTTCTTT
TRBV6-1	TRBD1	few	TRBJ2-1	CASSRTGQGSSYNEQSF	TGTGCCAGCAGTCGAACTGGACAGGGAAGCTCCTACAATGAGCAGTCCTTC
TRBV4-1	NA	many	TRBJ1-5	CASSPVISNQPQHF	TGCGCCAGCAGCCCCGTCATTAGCAATCAGCCCCAGCATTTT
TRBV5-1	TRBD2	few	TRBJ2-2	CASSLLPGLAGVNTGELFF	TGCGCCAGCAGCCTACTCCCGGGACTAGCGGGGGTCAACACCGGGGAGCTGTTTTTT
TRBV6-1	NA	NA	TRBJ2-1	CASTQKRTRSYNEQFF	TGTGCCAGCACCCAAAAGCGGACCCGGTCTTACAATGAGCAGTTCTTC
TRBV2	NA	NA	TRBJ1-1	CANGAQGMGEAFF	TGTGCCAACGGTGCGCAGGGGATGGGTGAAGCTTTCTTT
TRBV19	NA	NA	TRBJ1-2	CASSMGGGHYTF	TGTGCCAGTAGTATGGGCGGTGGACACTACACCTTC
TRBV20-1	NA	many	TRBJ1-1	CSARGSRGVGTEAFF	TGCAGTGCTAGAGGCTCTCGGGGAGTGGGCACTGAAGCTTTCTTT
TRBV7-6	TRBD2	many	TRBJ2-1	CASSHGLAFSNEQFF	TGTGCCAGCAGCCATGGACTAGCGTTCAGTAATGAGCAGTTCTTC
TRBV7-8	NA	NA	TRBJ2-3	CASTLAVDTQYF	TGTGCCAGCACTCTAGCAGTAGATACGCAGTATTTT
TRBV20-1	NA	NA	TRBJ2-7	CSARLPGPPYEQYF	TGCAGTGCTAGATTACCGGGACCACCTTACGAGCAGTACTTC
TRBV2	TRBD1	many	TRBJ1-2	CASVSPGQGFGYTF	TGTGCCAGCGTTTCCCCGGGACAGGGGTTTGGCTACACCTTC